Presented here are 22 T cell receptor beta chains from one specimen sequenced in a study of blood T cell repertoires in COVID-19. The protocol was immunoSEQ multiplex PCR, while the TCRdb copy is restricted to in-frame clones and leaves out a portion. Of around 39,000 clones in the sample, roughly 88% are singletons; the top ten hold around an eighth. Sequenced input: peripheral blood. These receptors were obtained from a man between 65 and 85 years old with acute or convalescent COVID-19.

The chain employs TRBV9 and TRBJ2-2, with D perhaps matching TRBD2 (6 bases). Trimming stripped 0 bases from V and 2 bases from J, with 8 bases between. The CDR3 spans 15 residues. Germline lookup yields CDR1 SGDLS and CDR2 YYNGEE. The CDR3 reads CASSVATSNTGELFF. CDR3 DNA: TGTGCCAGCAGCGTAGCTACTAGCAACACCGGGGAGCTGTTTTTT.

This clone has a single count. The V call is TRBV27, the J call TRBJ2-1; the D gene is possibly TRBD2 (5 bases). The V end was cut by 5 bases, the J end by 10 bases, with 12 bases between. This CDR3 contains 12 residues. Germline V lookup: CDR1 MNHEY, CDR2 SMNVEV (reference sequence). CDR3 residues: CASSIYGEEQFF. CDR3 nucleotide sequence: TGTGCCAGCAGTATCTACGGGGAAGAGCAGTTCTTC.

This chain joins TRBV18 and TRBJ2-3; D possibly corresponds to TRBD1 (5 bases). The V end lost 6 bases, the J end lost 3 bases, and 16 bases lay between the germline ends. This CDR3 has 15 residues. Germline V gives CDR1 KGHSH, CDR2 LQKENI. CDR3 protein: CASSPQGSGTDTQYF. In DNA form, the CDR3 reads TGTGCCAGCTCGCCCCAGGGTTCTGGAACAGATACGCAGTATTTT. Using reference TRBV18 and TRBJ2-3 for the parts outside the CDR3, the full variable domain is NAGVMQNPRHLVRRRGQEARLRCSPMKGHSHVYWYRQLPEEGLKFMVYLQKENIIDESGMPKERFSAEFPKEGPSILRIQQVVRGDSAAYFCASSPQGSGTDTQYFGPGTRLTVL.

The table lists this clone with a few counts. The chain combines TRBV27 with TRBJ1-2; D is possibly TRBD1 (5 bases). The V and J ends lost 3 bases and 5 bases respectively, with 10 bases between them. Germline CDR1 and CDR2: MNHEY and SMNVEV (reference sequence). The CDR3 runs 13 residues. The CDR3 nucleotides are TGTGCCAGCAGTTTCGGGGGATCGTATGGCTACACCTTC. Its protein is CASSFGGSYGYTF.

This chain links TRBV7-9 with TRBJ2-7; 8 bases fit TRBD1. This CDR3 has 15 amino acids. Germline V lookup: CDR1 SEHNR, CDR2 FQNEAQ (reference sequence). V was pared by 2 bases and J by 0 bases, with 3 bases of the junction left unmatched. CDR3 protein: CASSLIGTGSYEQYF. The CDR3 DNA sequence: TGTGCCAGCAGCTTAATAGGGACAGGCTCCTACGAGCAGTACTTC.

V and J are TRBV27 and TRBJ2-1, with a weak D call TRBD1 (6 bases). Germline V lookup: CDR1 MNHEY, CDR2 SMNVEV (reference sequence). The CDR3 loop spans 15 amino acids. Trimming removed 5 bases from V and 2 bases from J, with 13 bases in between. The CDR3 region has the DNA TGTGCCAGCAGTCATCAGGGGTTCCCCTACAATGAGCAGTTCTTC. This translates into CASSHQGFPYNEQFF.

This chain joins TRBV7-9 and TRBJ1-2; tentatively, D is TRBD1 (6 bases). Germline-derived CDR1 and CDR2 are SEHNR and FQNEAQ (reference sequence). The CDR3 is made up of 17 amino acids. Trimming pared 4 bases from V and 0 bases from J, leaving 18 bases between. This CDR3 is CASSSRQDLGTNYGYTF. In nucleotides, the CDR3 is TGTGCCAGCAGCTCCCGACAGGACCTGGGAACTAACTATGGCTACACCTTC.

This clone is a singleton in its sample. Relative to the germline gene, one junction end is altered; a read error may explain this. The chain joins TRBV7-9 to TRBJ1-4, with 7 positions matching TRBD1. Germline V gene sequence: CDR1 SEHNR, CDR2 FQNEAQ (reference sequence). This CDR3 region has 12 residues. CDR3 in amino acids: CGGQSTNEKLFF. The CDR3 DNA reads TGCGGGGGACAGTCAACTAATGAAAAACTGTTTTTT. The full variable domain, with the rest looked up from reference TRBV7-9 and TRBJ1-4, is DTGVSQNPRHKITKRGQNVTFRCDPISEHNRLYWYRQTLGQGPEFLTYFQNEAQLEKSRLLSDRFSAERPKGSFSTLEIQRTEQGDSAMYLCGGQSTNEKLFFGSGTQLSVL.

This chain links TRBV3-1 (or the pseudogene TRBV3-2) with TRBJ1-4; TRBD1 matches at 10 bases. Germline V lookup: CDR1 LGHDT, CDR2 YNNKEL (reference sequence). The CDR3 has 16 residues. The V gene end was trimmed by 4 bases and the J gene end by 8 bases; junction bases not matched to a gene: 10. This chain's CDR3 is CASSPYRQGAGEKLFF. The CDR3 DNA sequence: TGTGCCAGCAGCCCATATCGACAGGGGGCAGGGGAAAAACTGTTTTTT.

The chain joins TRBV28 to TRBJ2-7; 12 positions agree with TRBD2. The V segment lost 10 bases and the J segment 7 bases; nucleotides outside the gene matches: 8. This CDR3 spans 13 amino acids. The germline V gene has CDR1 MDHEN and CDR2 SYDVKM. The CDR3 region is CATLLAGGREQYF. CDR3 nucleotides: TGTGCCACATTACTAGCGGGAGGAAGGGAGCAGTACTTC.

The chain links TRBV2 to TRBJ1-6, with no clear D. This CDR3 contains 14 residues. Germline CDR1 reads SNHLY; CDR2 reads FYNNEI. Trimming cost V 6 bases and J 9 bases, with 15 bases left between them. The CDR3 spells CASSPTRSSSPLHF. The CDR3 DNA sequence: TGTGCCAGCAGCCCTACGAGGAGCAGTTCACCCCTCCACTTT.

This clone has just a few counts. The chain recombines TRBV27 with TRBJ1-6, with 8 bases aligning to TRBD1. The CDR3 is 14 amino acids. Looked up from germline, CDR1 is MNHEY and CDR2 is SMNVEV (reference sequence). The ends lost 4 bases at V and 10 bases at J; junction bases unmatched: 6. CDR3 coding DNA: TGTGCCAGCAGTTCGACAGGGGTTGGGTCACCCCTCCACTTT. This gives the protein CASSSTGVGSPLHF.

This chain joins TRBV24-1 and TRBJ2-5; D gene uncertain. The V gene lost 6 bases and the J gene lost 3 bases, with 19 bases spanning the gap. The germline V gene has CDR1 KGHDR and CDR2 SFDVKD. The CDR3 extends over 16 amino acids. CDR3 nucleotide sequence: TGTGCCACCAGTCCATACGGAAAAGGTGGAGAAGAGACCCAGTACTTC. As protein: CATSPYGKGGEETQYF.

The rearrangement joins TRBV3-1 (or the pseudogene TRBV3-2) to TRBJ2-6; no firm D call. Germline V lookup: CDR1 LGHDT, CDR2 YNNKEL (reference sequence). This CDR3 is 13 amino acids long. Trimming took off 7 bases at V and 4 bases at J, with 8 bases between the two ends. The CDR3 sequence is CASTSSGANVLTF. Written as DNA, the CDR3 is TGTGCCAGCACCTCCTCCGGGGCCAACGTCCTGACTTTC.

J is TRBJ1-3 and V is TRBV6-5; D unresolved. This CDR3 spans 16 amino acids. CDR1 and CDR2 (germline): MNHEY, SVGAGI. Trimming removed 0 bases at V and 9 bases at J, with 18 bases between. The CDR3 region is CASSYSNRLQRGTIYF. CDR3 nucleotide sequence: TGTGCCAGCAGTTACTCGAACAGATTACAACGGGGCACCATATATTTT.

The chain links TRBV7-2 to TRBJ1-6; the D gene is possibly TRBD1 (5 bases). This CDR3 spans 16 amino acids. Looked up from germline, CDR1 is SGHTA and CDR2 is FQGNSA. The germline V and J ends were trimmed by 5 bases and 0 bases, with 11 bases remaining between them. The CDR3 protein is CASSAGPSSYNSPLHF. The CDR3 nucleotides are TGTGCCAGCAGCGCGGGACCGAGCTCCTATAATTCACCCCTCCACTTT.

The rearrangement uses TRBV4-2 and TRBJ1-5; D unresolved. There are 13 residues in the CDR3. V lost 1 base, J lost 5 bases, and 6 bases lay in between. Germline assignment: CDR1 LGHNA and CDR2 YNFKEQ. The CDR3 DNA follows: TGTGCCAGCAGCCAAGGACGGGATCAGCCCCAGCATTTT. Its protein is CASSQGRDQPQHF.

The chain employs TRBV10-3 and TRBJ1-1, with a possible D match to TRBD1 (5 bases). This CDR3 has 15 amino acids. CDR1 is ENHRY and CDR2 is SYGVKD in the germline V gene. The V and J ends lost 6 bases and 3 bases respectively, with 17 bases between them. The chain's CDR3 is CAISPEGRGDTEAFF. The CDR3 DNA sequence: TGTGCCATCAGCCCAGAGGGGCGGGGAGACACTGAAGCTTTCTTT.

The J gene is TRBJ1-1, the V gene TRBV6-5, with D unresolved. This CDR3 has 15 residues. The V end lost 5 bases, the J end lost 1 base, and 14 bases lay between the germline ends. Germline CDR1 and CDR2: MNHEY and SVGAGI. The CDR3 sequence is CASSKDPSQNTEAFF. The CDR3 DNA is TGTGCCAGCAGTAAGGACCCTAGCCAGAACACTGAAGCTTTCTTT.

This clone was counted a single time. The rearrangement joins TRBV5-4 to TRBJ2-6; TRBD1 agrees at 8 bases. There are 18 residues in the CDR3. The germline V gene has CDR1 SGHNT and CDR2 YYREEE (reference sequence). Trimming removed 0 bases from V and 4 bases from J; junction bases left unmatched: 9. CDR3 residues: CASSLAKQGAVGANVLTF. CDR3 in DNA: TGTGCCAGCAGCTTGGCCAAGCAGGGGGCGGTCGGGGCCAACGTCCTGACTTTC.

This rearrangement joins TRBV5-1 to TRBJ2-7; D possibly corresponds to TRBD1 (6 bases). In germline, CDR1 is SGHRS, CDR2 YFSETQ. This CDR3 is 15 amino acids long. V lost 4 bases, J lost 2 bases, and 16 bases lay in between. The CDR3 spells CASSRGITSAYEQYF. The CDR3 DNA follows: TGCGCCAGCAGCAGGGGGATCACCTCAGCCTACGAGCAGTACTTC. The complete variable domain, with remaining parts taken from reference TRBV5-1 and TRBJ2-7, reads KAGVTQTPRYLIKTRGQQVTLSCSPISGHRSVSWYQQTPGQGLQFLFEYFSETQRNKGNFPGRFSGRQFSNSRSEMNVSTLELGDSALYLCASSRGITSAYEQYFGPGTRLTVT.

In its sample, this clone was seen once. V is TRBV21-1 and J is TRBJ2-7; the D call in the table, TRBD1, was not verified against the DNA. TRBV21-1 is a listed pseudogene. The CDR3 contains 16 residues. CDR3 sequence (DNA): TGTGCCAGCAGCAAAGCGCTTTGGGTCCAGGCCTACGAGCAGTACTTC. This gives the protein CASSKALWVQAYEQYF.